This is a list of T cell receptor beta chains from one sample in a study of T cells in Graves' hyperthyroidism and ophthalmopathy. TCRdb processed the multiplex PCR reads anew with MiXCR; each CDR3 protein has one entry. The data hold around 99,000 distinct CDR3 sequences, with 15% to 20% observed a single time. The sequencing input was blood. Receptors originate from a woman aged 45 to 65 with Graves' hyperthyroidism. Both conserved end residues are part of each CDR3. A D gene is named only where the DNA matches it firmly. The size of a clone is reported for some rows only, either as once, few or many, or as a class for expanded clones.

>TRBV15|TRBD1|many|TRBJ2-1
CATRGVTGGNEQFF
TGTGCCACCCGTGGGGTTACAGGGGGCAATGAGCAGTTCTTC
>TRBV11-2|-|-|TRBJ2-3
CASSLGSGEPSTDTQYF
TGTGCCAGCAGCTTAGGTTCGGGGGAACCTAGCACAGATACGCAGTATTTT
>TRBV11-2|TRBD2|-|TRBJ2-5
CASSLRSPGLAGGGQETQYF
TGTGCCAGCAGCTTAAGATCCCCGGGACTAGCGGGAGGTGGGCAAGAGACCCAGTACTTC
>TRBV3-1|TRBD2|few|TRBJ2-1
CASSLRTSGSNEQFF
TGTGCCAGCAGCCTTCGGACTAGCGGGAGCAATGAGCAGTTCTTC
>TRBV30|TRBD1|many|TRBJ2-3
CAWSGQGSNYIRQYF
TGTGCCTGGAGCGGACAGGGATCAAATTATATACGCCAGTATTTT
>TRBV19|-|few|TRBJ2-1
CASSPGAAGGDNEQFF
TGTGCCAGTAGTCCCGGCGCGGCAGGGGGGGACAATGAGCAGTTCTTC
>TRBV20-1|TRBD1|many|TRBJ2-5
CSAQGQGQETQYF
TGCAGTGCACAAGGACAGGGGCAAGAGACCCAGTACTTC
>TRBV11-2|-|many|TRBJ2-7
CASSLDAGAYEQYF
TGTGCCAGCAGCTTAGATGCAGGGGCCTACGAGCAGTACTTC
>TRBV2|TRBD1|-|TRBJ2-5
CASSGRDSYQETQYF
TGTGCCAGCAGTGGCCGGGACAGCTACCAAGAGACCCAGTACTTC
>TRBV20-1|TRBD1|many|TRBJ2-3
CSAPELTGARRDTQYF
TGCAGTGCCCCAGAGTTGACAGGGGCACGGCGAGATACGCAGTATTTT
>TRBV3-1|-|many|TRBJ1-2
CASRKAAGPNYGYTF
TGTGCCAGCAGGAAAGCCGCAGGGCCGAACTATGGCTACACCTTC
>TRBV20-1|TRBD1|-|TRBJ1-1
CSAREDRAYYTEAFF
TGCAGTGCTAGAGAAGACAGGGCTTACTACACTGAAGCTTTCTTT
>TRBV11-2|TRBD2|many|TRBJ2-1
CASSPDGLAGGEQFF
TGTGCCAGCAGCCCTGATGGACTAGCGGGAGGAGAGCAGTTCTTC
>TRBV20-1|-|many|TRBJ2-5
CSASSGGAVETQYF
TGCAGTGCTAGTTCCGGGGGCGCGGTGGAGACCCAGTACTTC